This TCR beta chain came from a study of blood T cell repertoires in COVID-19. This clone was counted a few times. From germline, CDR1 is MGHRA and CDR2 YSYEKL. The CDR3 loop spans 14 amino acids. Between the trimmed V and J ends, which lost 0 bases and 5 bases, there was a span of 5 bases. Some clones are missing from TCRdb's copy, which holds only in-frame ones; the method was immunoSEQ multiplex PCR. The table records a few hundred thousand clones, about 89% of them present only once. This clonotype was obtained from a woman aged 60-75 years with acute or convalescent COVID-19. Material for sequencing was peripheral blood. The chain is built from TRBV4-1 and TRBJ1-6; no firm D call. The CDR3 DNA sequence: TGCGCCAGCAGCCAAGAGGCGGATAATTCACCCCTCCACTTT. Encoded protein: CASSQEADNSPLHF.